This T cell receptor (beta chain) appears in the sequencing data of a study of blood T cell repertoires in COVID-19. At the level of the study: Acute and convalescent COVID-19 samples came from the United States, Italy and Spain.

The germline CDR1 and CDR2 sequences are SGHDT and YYEEEE. Trimming removed 1 base at V and 3 bases at J, with 7 bases between. The CDR3 is 13 amino acids. Authors' data handling: Amplifying reference gene primers gave estimates of nucleated cell counts. Sequencing used immunoSEQ multiplex PCR; TCRdb keeps in-frame clones, though not all of them. V, J and clone size reflect that table, while D and trimming were determined from the DNA. Seen here are fewer than 250,000 clones, roughly nine tenths observed once, and the top ten hold 2.2%. This TCR was recovered from a woman in her fifties or sixties with acute or convalescent COVID-19. Sequencing was done on a sample of peripheral blood. J is TRBJ1-1 and V is TRBV5-6; tentatively, D is TRBD1 (5 bases). CDR3 DNA: TGTGCCAGCAGCTTGAGACAGCACACTGAAGCTTTCTTT. It encodes CASSLRQHTEAFF.